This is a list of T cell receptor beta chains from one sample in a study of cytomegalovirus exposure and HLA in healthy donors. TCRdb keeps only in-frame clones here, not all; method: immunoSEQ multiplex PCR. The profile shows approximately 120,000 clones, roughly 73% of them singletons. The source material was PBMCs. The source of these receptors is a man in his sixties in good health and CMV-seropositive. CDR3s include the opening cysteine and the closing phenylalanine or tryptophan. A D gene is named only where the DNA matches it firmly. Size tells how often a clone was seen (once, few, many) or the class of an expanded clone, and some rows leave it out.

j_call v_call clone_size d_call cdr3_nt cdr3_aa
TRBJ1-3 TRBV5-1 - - TGCGCCAGCAGCTTGAGCGTTTCTGGAAACACCATATATTTT CASSLSVSGNTIYF
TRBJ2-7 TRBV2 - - TGTGCCAGCAGTGAGCCCCGGGACATGACACTACCCTACGAGCAGTACTTC CASSEPRDMTLPYEQYF
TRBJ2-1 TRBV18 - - TGTGCCAGCTCACCATCCTGGGGCAGGGGAGGGAATGAGCAGTTCTTC CASSPSWGRGGNEQFF
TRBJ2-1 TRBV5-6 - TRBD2 TGTGCCAGCAGCTTGGATCTAGCGGGTTACAATGAGCAGTTCTTC CASSLDLAGYNEQFF
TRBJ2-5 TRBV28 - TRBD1 TGTGCCAGCAGTTTAAACCCCCACAGGGGGCGCGGTGAGACCCAGTACTTC CASSLNPHRGRGETQYF
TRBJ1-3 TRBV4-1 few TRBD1 TGCGCCAGCAGCCAGACAGGGGTCGGAAACACCATATATTTT CASSQTGVGNTIYF
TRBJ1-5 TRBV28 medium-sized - TGTGCCAGCAGTTTCTCGGGGCAGCCCCAGCATTTT CASSFSGQPQHF
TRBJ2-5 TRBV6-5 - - TGTGCCAGCAGTTACGGCCAACGGAGGGAGACCCAGTACTTC CASSYGQRRETQYF
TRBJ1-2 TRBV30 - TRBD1 TGTGCCTGGCGCTTACCAGGGGGCTCGGGTGGCTACACCTTC CAWRLPGGSGGYTF
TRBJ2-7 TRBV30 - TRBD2 TGTGCCTGGAGTGTATTAGGGACTAGCGGGACCTACGAGCAGTACTTC CAWSVLGTSGTYEQYF
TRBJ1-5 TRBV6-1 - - TGTGCCAGCAGTGAGACGTTTGGGGGGGATCAGCCCCAGCATTTT CASSETFGGDQPQHF
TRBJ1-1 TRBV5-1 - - TGCGCCAGCAGCTTGGACCAGGGAACTGAAGCTTTCTTT CASSLDQGTEAFF
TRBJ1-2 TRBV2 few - TGTGCCAGGTCGAGAGGGGGATCGGGCTACACCTTC CARSRGGSGYTF
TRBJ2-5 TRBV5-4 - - TGTGCCAGCAGTCCGCCGGGGATTCTACCGGAGACCCAGTACTTC CASSPPGILPETQYF
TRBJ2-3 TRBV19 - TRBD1 TGTGCCAGTAGCCCAGGGGGCTCGGCAGATACGCAGTATTTT CASSPGGSADTQYF
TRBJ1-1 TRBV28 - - TGTGCCAGCAGTGCGCAGGGAACTGAAGCTTTCTTT CASSAQGTEAFF
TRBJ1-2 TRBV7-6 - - TGTGCCAGCAGCTTAGCCACCGGGGGTTCGGTCTACACCTTC CASSLATGGSVYTF
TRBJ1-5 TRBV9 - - TGTGCCAGCAGCGTAGGGGGGGGAGGGTACCAGCCCCAGCATTTT CASSVGGGGYQPQHF